This entry lists 24 T cell receptor beta chains sequenced from one sample in a study of shared clonotypes between healthy human individuals. Method: immunoSEQ multiplex PCR; TCRdb's copy keeps in-frame clones and lacks some. Among about 600,000 clones listed, approximately 97% were seen once. Sequences were obtained from naive CD4+ T cells sorted from blood. Indicated subset: CD45RA+ positively selected. The receptors here all came from a woman between 25 and 40 years old in good health.

The chain carries TRBV6-6 and TRBJ1-1; no firm D call. This CDR3 is built from 14 residues. In germline, CDR1 is MNHNY, CDR2 SVGAGI (reference sequence). V was shortened by 1 base and J by 3 bases, with 9 bases between the two germline ends. Here the CDR3 DNA reads TGTGCCAGCAGTTACTTTTTGGAGGACACTGAAGCTTTCTTT. Its protein product is CASSYFLEDTEAFF.

This clone was recorded once. The V and J genes are TRBV10-3 and TRBJ1-4; D gene ambiguous. CDR3 length equals 13 residues. From germline, CDR1 is ENHRY and CDR2 SYGVKD. V lost 3 bases and J 8 bases, leaving 10 bases between the germline ends. The CDR3 sequence: CAISDSVAEKLFF. CDR3 bases: TGTGCCATCAGTGACTCTGTAGCCGAAAAACTGTTTTTT.

The rearrangement joins TRBV18 to TRBJ1-1; 8 nucleotides match TRBD1. J lost 3 bases, V lost 4 bases, and 10 bases had no gene match. This CDR3 is built from 16 residues. The V gene's germline CDR1 is KGHSH and CDR2 LQKENI. In nucleotides, the CDR3 is TGTGCCAGCTCACGATACAGGGGGAACGGGGACACTGAAGCTTTCTTT. Amino acid sequence: CASSRYRGNGDTEAFF.

The chain links TRBV9 to TRBJ1-3; a weak D match, TRBD1 (6 bases). V was clipped by 4 bases and J by 3 bases, with 20 bases between them. Germline CDR1 SGDLS, CDR2 YYNGEE. The length of the CDR3 is 17 residues. The CDR3 nucleotides are TGTGCCAGCAGCACGAGAGGGGGAGGGACGCGTGGAAACACCATATATTTT. It translates to CASSTRGGGTRGNTIYF.

This chain connects TRBV4-1 to TRBJ2-4; no reliable D call. This CDR3 is built from 18 residues. Trimming removed 3 bases at V and 0 bases at J, with 18 bases between. In germline, CDR1 is MGHRA, CDR2 YSYEKL. The DNA for the CDR3 is TGCGCCAGCAGCCACACCGGTAGAGAACCGCTAGCCAAAAACATTCAGTACTTC. Protein: CASSHTGREPLAKNIQYF.

The CDR3 DNA sequence: TGTGCCAGCAGTACCCCTTCCAGGGGACACACTGAAGCTTTCTTT. Its protein product is CASSTPSRGHTEAFF. V usage is TRBV27 and J usage is TRBJ1-1; D may be TRBD1 (6 bases). CDR3 length: 15 amino acids. Germline CDR1 and CDR2: MNHEY and SMNVEV (reference sequence). V was trimmed by 5 bases and J by 3 bases, leaving 16 bases between them.

The chain has TRBV9 and TRBJ2-7, with 13 bases lining up with TRBD2. This CDR3 region has 15 residues. Germline values: CDR1 SGDLS, CDR2 YYNGEE. V was pared by 4 bases and J by 3 bases, with 4 bases of the junction left unmatched. This chain's CDR3 is CASSSGLAGDYEQYF. DNA for the CDR3: TGTGCCAGCAGCTCAGGACTAGCGGGAGACTACGAGCAGTACTTC.

V is TRBV28 and J is TRBJ2-2; 7 nucleotides align to TRBD1. Germline V gene data show CDR1 as MDHEN and CDR2 as SYDVKM. This CDR3 has 15 residues. V lost 3 bases, J lost 6 bases, and 7 bases stayed unmatched. CDR3 sequence: CASSFPRGGSGELFF. The CDR3 bases are TGTGCCAGCAGTTTTCCCCGAGGGGGCTCCGGGGAGCTGTTTTTT.

CDR3 sequence: CASSEGVRAGRTEAFF. The CDR3 DNA reads as TGTGCCAGCAGTGAAGGGGTTAGGGCAGGGCGAACTGAAGCTTTCTTT. The chain uses TRBV6-1 and TRBJ1-1, with a tentative D call TRBD1 (5 bases). The V end was cut by 1 base, the J end by 5 bases, with 17 bases between. The CDR3 extends over 16 amino acids. Germline lookup yields CDR1 MNHNS and CDR2 SASEGT.

The CDR3 coding sequence is TGTGCCAGCAGACGACAGGGATTGCATTCACCCCTCCACTTT. This gives the protein CASRRQGLHSPLHF. V and J are TRBV14 and TRBJ1-6; TRBD1 matches 7 bases. Trimming cost V 6 bases and J 8 bases; bases outside gene matches: 7. The germline gives CDR1 SGHDN, CDR2 FVKESK. The CDR3 is 14 residues long.

The J gene is TRBJ1-1, the V gene TRBV27; weak D call: TRBD1 (6 bases). The germline V gene encodes CDR1 MNHEY and CDR2 SMNVEV (reference sequence). This CDR3 is built from 14 residues. The V end was cut by 8 bases, the J end by 8 bases, with 21 bases between. The chain's CDR3 is CASLDLGQKGEAFF. The DNA for the CDR3 is TGTGCCAGCTTAGACTTAGGACAGAAAGGGGAAGCTTTCTTT.

This sequence joins TRBV2 and TRBJ1-5; D call uncertain. The CDR3 totals 12 residues. The germline V gene encodes CDR1 SNHLY and CDR2 FYNNEI. Trimming pared 8 bases from V and 3 bases from J, leaving 8 bases between. The chain's CDR3 is CASGSDNQPQHF. The CDR3 bases are TGTGCCAGCGGCTCGGACAATCAGCCCCAGCATTTT.

The V call is TRBV2, the J call TRBJ1-1; possible D gene TRBD1, 5 bases. This CDR3 region has 14 residues. V was trimmed by 7 bases and J by 1 base, leaving 13 bases between them. Germline V lookup: CDR1 SNHLY, CDR2 FYNNEI. This chain's CDR3 is CASNGAGRNTEAFF. Written as DNA, the CDR3 is TGTGCCAGCAATGGGGCTGGGCGGAACACTGAAGCTTTCTTT.

The chain carries TRBV20-1 and TRBJ1-2; no clear D gene. Germline loops: CDR1 DFQATT, CDR2 SNEGSKA (reference sequence). V was cut by 5 bases and J by 5 bases, with 9 bases left in between. The CDR3 is 11 residues long. The CDR3 loop reads CSAEPVYGYTF. CDR3 coding DNA: TGCAGTGCTGAACCCGTTTATGGCTACACCTTC.

The gene calls are TRBV6-6 and TRBJ2-4; D not certain. The CDR3 is 13 residues long. CDR1 and CDR2 (germline): MNHNY, SVGAGI (reference sequence). Trimming shortened V by 6 bases and J by 0 bases, and 6 bases separated the two germline ends. As DNA, the CDR3 is TGTGCCAGCAGAGAGATAGCCAAAAACATTCAGTACTTC. It translates to CASREIAKNIQYF.

The V call is TRBV30, the J call TRBJ2-7; tentative D call: TRBD2 (5 bases). In germline, CDR1 is GTSNPN, CDR2 SVGIG (reference sequence). The CDR3 length is 12 residues. V was trimmed by 2 bases and J by 4 bases, leaving 9 bases between them. CDR3 protein: CAWSFGEYEQYF. The CDR3 nucleotides are TGTGCCTGGAGTTTCGGGGAATACGAGCAGTACTTC.

The chain uses TRBV18 and TRBJ2-1; perhaps TRBD2 as D (5 bases). Looked up from germline, CDR1 is KGHSH and CDR2 is LQKENI. Trimming shortened V by 1 base and J by 1 base, and 8 bases separated the two germline ends. CDR3 length: 15 residues. As DNA, the CDR3 is TGTGCCAGCTCACCACGTTCGGGGTCCTACAATGAGCAGTTCTTC. This sequence encodes CASSPRSGSYNEQFF. Full variable domain (missing parts from reference TRBV18 and TRBJ2-1): NAGVMQNPRHLVRRRGQEARLRCSPMKGHSHVYWYRQLPEEGLKFMVYLQKENIIDESGMPKERFSAEFPKEGPSILRIQQVVRGDSAAYFCASSPRSGSYNEQFFGPGTRLTVL.

The chain recombines TRBV4-1 with TRBJ1-1, with 9 bases matching TRBD1. V was clipped by 3 bases and J by 0 bases; unmatched bases: 8. This CDR3 region has 17 residues. In germline, CDR1 is MGHRA, CDR2 YSYEKL. This CDR3 reads CASSQGQGGGLNTEAFF. CDR3 nucleotide sequence: TGCGCCAGCAGCCAGGGACAGGGCGGGGGGTTGAACACTGAAGCTTTCTTT.

The genes are TRBV23-1 and TRBJ1-2, with D possibly matching TRBD1 (5 bases). TRBV23-1 is flagged as an ORF with uncertain function. The germline V and J ends were trimmed by 1 base and 4 bases, with 13 bases remaining between them. The length of the CDR3 is 15 residues. The CDR3 bases are TGCGCCAGCAGTCAATATCGACAGCGACTCTATGGCTACACCTTC. It is translated as CASSQYRQRLYGYTF.

This clone was observed once. This chain joins TRBV6-5 and TRBJ2-6; D possibly corresponds to TRBD2 (7 bases). V was cut by 2 bases and J by 4 bases, with 12 bases left in between. Germline CDR1 is MNHEY and CDR2 is SVGAGI. This CDR3 region has 16 residues. The CDR3 protein is CASSYGGGAGANVLTF. CDR3 in DNA: TGTGCCAGCAGTTACGGCGGGGGCGCGGGGGCCAACGTCCTGACTTTC.

The rearrangement uses TRBV4-2 and TRBJ2-7, with TRBD2 as a possible D gene (5 bases). The germline gives CDR1 LGHNA, CDR2 YNFKEQ. The CDR3 spans 17 residues. V dropped 0 bases and J dropped 0 bases, with 15 bases sitting between them. This CDR3 reads CASSQDRSEDFSYEQYF. CDR3 nucleotide sequence: TGTGCCAGCAGCCAAGACAGGAGTGAGGACTTCTCCTACGAGCAGTACTTC.

This clone was picked up one time. V is TRBV9 and J is TRBJ2-1; D unresolved. The germline gives CDR1 SGDLS, CDR2 YYNGEE. V was clipped by 0 bases and J by 15 bases, with 10 bases between them. The CDR3 runs to 11 residues. The CDR3 loop is CASSVERTMFF. As DNA, the CDR3 is TGTGCCAGCAGCGTAGAGAGAACCATGTTCTTC.

The chain uses TRBV4-1 and TRBJ2-5, with 9 bases fitting TRBD2. Trimming cost V 4 bases and J 4 bases; bases outside gene matches: 16. The CDR3 length is 18 residues. Germline CDR1 is MGHRA and CDR2 is YSYEKL. The CDR3 DNA reads TGCGCCAGCAGCCTCAGGGCGGGAGGGCCAGGCATGACAGAGACCCAGTACTTC. It translates to CASSLRAGGPGMTETQYF.

The sample holds one count of this clone. The chain combines TRBV10-1 with TRBJ1-1; unclear D gene. This CDR3 has 12 amino acids. Deletions cut 3 bases from V and 11 bases from J, with 13 bases between. The germline CDR1 and CDR2 sequences are WNHNN and SYGVQD (reference sequence). CDR3 DNA sequence: TGCGCCAGCAGTGAAGTGGCAGGCGGTGCTTTCTTT. This codes for CASSEVAGGAFF.